A selection of T cell receptor beta chains follows, all from one sample in a study of cytomegalovirus exposure and HLA in healthy donors. The assay was immunoSEQ multiplex PCR, and TCRdb's table has in-frame clones only and misses some. Counted here are under 140,000 clones, less than 85% occurring once; the ten biggest clones make up 13%. Material for sequencing was PBMCs. The receptor source for this set is a man younger than 45 in good health and CMV-seropositive. CDR3s include the opening cysteine and the closing phenylalanine or tryptophan. The D gene is left open where the match is weak. Clone size is stated in some rows and not others, as once, few, many or a class when expanded.

>TRBD2|TRBV7-3|TRBJ2-2|few
CASSSGTSGGGTGELFF
TGTGCCAGCAGCTCCGGGACTAGCGGGGGAGGGACCGGGGAGCTGTTTTTT
>TRBD2|TRBV10-2|TRBJ2-5|.
CASSNGPRGWRGAETQYF
TGCGCCAGCAGTAACGGACCTCGGGGATGGCGGGGGGCAGAGACCCAGTACTTC
>TRBD1|TRBV4-3|TRBJ1-2|.
CASSQDPFDRVNYGYTF
TGCGCCAGCAGCCAAGACCCCTTCGACAGGGTCAACTATGGCTACACCTTC
>.|TRBV4-3|TRBJ2-3|.
CASSQDSFGQGGDTQYF
TGCGCCAGCAGCCAAGATTCGTTTGGGCAGGGGGGAGATACGCAGTATTTT
>TRBD1|TRBV5-1|TRBJ2-2|.
CASRLGQGDTGELFF
TGCGCCAGCAGGCTCGGACAGGGCGACACCGGGGAGCTGTTTTTT
>.|TRBV4-3|TRBJ2-7|.
CASSQGPLYPYEQYF
TGCGCCAGCAGCCAAGGGCCTCTTTACCCCTACGAGCAGTACTTC
>TRBD2|TRBV5-1|TRBJ2-5|once
CASSPTGEGETQYF
TGCGCCAGCAGCCCTACCGGGGAGGGGGAGACCCAGTACTTC
>.|TRBV29-1|TRBJ1-1|.
CSVVEAPTRLEAFF
TGCAGCGTTGTGGAGGCCCCTACCCGGCTTGAAGCTTTCTTT
>.|TRBV4-1|TRBJ1-2|.
CASSQETGYGYTF
TGCGCCAGCAGCCAAGAGACAGGATATGGCTACACCTTC
>.|TRBV7-9|TRBJ2-5|.
CASSLTGSETQYF
TGTGCCAGCAGCTTAACCGGTTCGGAGACCCAGTACTTC
>.|TRBV6-5|TRBJ2-3|.
CASTPGESSTDTQYF
TGTGCCAGCACCCCGGGGGAGTCTAGCACAGATACGCAGTATTTT
>.|TRBV5-4|TRBJ2-5|.
CASSFSLGQETQYF
TGTGCCAGCAGCTTTAGTCTCGGGCAAGAGACCCAGTACTTC
>.|TRBV2|TRBJ1-3|.
CASSEPRAGNTIYF
TGTGCCAGCAGTGAACCCAGGGCCGGAAACACCATATATTTT
>TRBD1|TRBV18|TRBJ2-5|.
CASSLFQGAMGETQYF
TGTGCCAGCTCACTCTTCCAGGGGGCGATGGGAGAGACCCAGTACTTC
>.|TRBV7-2|TRBJ1-2|.
CASSLGGWPNYGYTF
TGTGCCAGCAGCTTAGGAGGTTGGCCTAACTATGGCTACACCTTC
>.|TRBV28|TRBJ2-7|.
CASSDSGTPYEQYF
TGTGCCAGCAGCGACTCCGGGACACCCTACGAGCAGTACTTC
>TRBD1|TRBV28|TRBJ2-1|.
CASSRRDRPYNEQFF
TGTGCCAGCAGTCGCCGGGACAGGCCTTACAATGAGCAGTTCTTC
>TRBD2|TRBV7-2|TRBJ2-5|.
CASRPPGGAGETQYF
TGTGCCAGCAGACCTCCCGGGGGGGCGGGTGAGACCCAGTACTTC
>TRBD1|TRBV9|TRBJ1-2|few
CASSDDQGTGLGYTF
TGTGCCAGCAGCGATGACCAAGGGACAGGGCTCGGCTACACCTTC
>.|TRBV6-5|TRBJ2-1|.
CASSYRGRTYNEQFF
TGTGCCAGCAGTTACAGGGGAAGGACCTACAATGAGCAGTTCTTC
>TRBD1|TRBV6-4|TRBJ2-3|few
CASSRTGYDTQYF
TGTGCCAGCAGCCGGACAGGGTACGATACGCAGTATTTT
>.|TRBV15|TRBJ2-1|.
CATSKVGLKSRNEQFF
TGTGCCACCAGCAAGGTGGGACTCAAAAGTCGCAATGAGCAGTTCTTC
>.|TRBV28|TRBJ1-2|.
CASSLGIGGNYGYTF
TGTGCCAGCAGTTTAGGGATTGGGGGGAACTATGGCTACACCTTC
>TRBD1|TRBV7-6|TRBJ1-2|.
CASSLEGQGRNGYTF
TGTGCCAGCAGCTTAGAGGGACAGGGAAGGAATGGCTACACCTTC
>.|TRBV29-1|TRBJ2-5|.
CSGVAQAQGQETQYF
TGCAGCGGCGTCGCCCAGGCCCAGGGTCAAGAGACCCAGTACTTC
>.|TRBV6-5|TRBJ2-7|.
CASSYGATYEQYF
TGTGCCAGCAGTTACGGGGCGACCTACGAGCAGTACTTC
>.|TRBV21-1|TRBJ2-6|few
CASNNPGQGAGANVLTF
TGTGCCAGCAACAATCCGGGACAGGGGGCTGGGGCCAACGTCCTGACTTTC
>.|TRBV7-9|TRBJ1-2|.
CASSPNTYGYTF
TGTGCCAGCAGCCCAAACACGTATGGCTACACCTTC
>TRBD1|TRBV19|TRBJ2-5|few
CASSIGDRVGETQYF
TGTGCCAGTAGCATTGGGGACAGGGTCGGAGAGACCCAGTACTTC
>TRBD2|TRBV5-1|TRBJ2-1|few
CASSLERDPLQNEQFF
TGCGCCAGCAGCTTGGAGCGGGACCCCCTACAGAATGAGCAGTTCTTC
>TRBD2|TRBV4-1|TRBJ2-7|few
CASSQAGLAGEYEQYF
TGCGCCAGCAGCCAAGCGGGACTAGCGGGGGAATACGAGCAGTACTTC
>.|TRBV6-5|TRBJ1-1|.
CASSYSGGAYTEAFF
TGTGCCAGCAGTTACTCGGGGGGGGCGTATACTGAAGCTTTCTTT
>TRBD2|TRBV9|TRBJ2-3|.
CASSVRAGGLTDTQYF
TGTGCCAGCAGCGTACGAGCGGGGGGCCTCACAGATACGCAGTATTTT
>.|TRBV25-1|TRBJ1-5|.
CASSDSGQPQHF
TGTGCCAGCAGTGATTCCGGGCAGCCCCAGCATTTT
>TRBD1|TRBV29-1|TRBJ1-1|.
CSALTGQNTEAFF
TGCAGCGCTTTGACAGGGCAGAACACTGAAGCTTTCTTT
>.|TRBV29-1|TRBJ1-2|few
CSVRLGDGYTF
TGCAGCGTTCGGCTCGGGGATGGCTACACCTTC
>.|TRBV6-5|TRBJ1-2|.
CASSYSQRGMDYGYTF
TGTGCCAGCAGTTACTCCCAACGGGGTATGGACTATGGCTACACCTTC
>TRBD1|TRBV4-3|TRBJ1-4|.
CASSQVAGGNEKLFF
TGCGCCAGCAGCCAAGTAGCAGGGGGAAACGAAAAACTGTTTTTT
>.|TRBV6-5|TRBJ1-4|.
CASSYSYDENEKLFF
TGTGCCAGCAGTTACTCGTATGATGAGAATGAAAAACTGTTTTTT
>TRBD2|TRBV30|TRBJ2-3|.
CAWSGTSGGTDTQYF
TGTGCCTGGAGCGGGACTAGCGGGGGCACAGATACGCAGTATTTT
>.|TRBV9|TRBJ2-7|.
CASSVGGQGIAEQYF
TGTGCCAGCAGCGTAGGGGGGCAGGGGATTGCCGAGCAGTACTTC
>TRBD1|TRBV28|TRBJ2-7|.
CASHPTGTGVFYEQYF
TGTGCCAGCCATCCTACCGGGACAGGGGTCTTCTACGAGCAGTACTTC
>TRBD1|TRBV30|TRBJ2-7|.
CACGQGVPLNYEQYF
TGTGCCTGTGGACAGGGGGTCCCCCTAAACTACGAGCAGTACTTC
>TRBD2|TRBV9|TRBJ2-1|once
CASSGSGGVSYNEQFF
TGTGCCAGCAGTGGTAGCGGGGGGGTTTCCTACAATGAGCAGTTCTTC
>.|TRBV21-1|TRBJ2-5|.
CASMGDRGYGETQYF
TGTGCCTCAATGGGGGACAGGGGATATGGAGAGACCCAGTACTTC
>.|TRBV4-3|TRBJ2-1|once
CASSRYRDTGNEQFF
TGCGCCAGCAGCCGCTACCGGGACACGGGGAATGAGCAGTTCTTC
>.|TRBV28|TRBJ1-5|.
CASRQTGGSNQPQHF
TGTGCCAGCAGACAGACAGGAGGTAGCAATCAGCCCCAGCATTTT
>.|TRBV9|TRBJ1-6|.
CASSDTSYNSPLHF
TGTGCCAGCAGCGACACCTCCTATAATTCACCCCTCCACTTT
>.|TRBV28|TRBJ2-5|.
CASSPGAKYQETQYF
TGTGCCAGCAGCCCAGGGGCTAAGTACCAAGAGACCCAGTACTTC
>TRBD1|TRBV4-3|TRBJ1-1|.
CASSQDLGQGNTEAFF
TGCGCCAGCAGCCAAGATCTGGGACAGGGTAACACTGAAGCTTTCTTT